This T cell receptor beta chain was profiled in a study of CD8+CD57+ T cells in acquired aplastic anemia. Study context: When averaged, DNA from sorted CD4+ and CD8+ cells came to approximately 3.2 ug. Study conclusions and caveats: Almost 30 sequences, all CD8+ CDR3, were shared between patients and controls. Patients and healthy controls showed no significant CD8+ Simpson's diversity difference.

Genomic DNA acted as the template from which TCR beta VDJ combination and CDR3 sequence profiling were carried out. Via MiXCR, TCRdb re-called the reads, giving one row per CDR3 protein. The repertoire holds approximately 95,000 distinct CDR3 sequences, with 55% to 70% as singletons. With respect to this clonotype: What it binds is not known.

All patients picked for sequencing had shown, by flow cytometry, an expansion of CD8+CD57+ cells. The cohort consisted entirely of patients having severe acquired aplastic anemia. The receptor comes from a human donor with aplastic anemia. Sequencing input: sorted CD4+, CD8+, or CD8+CD57+ T cells (not recorded which) from PBMCs.

The CDR3 loop reads CASSLDKGAVNSPLHF. CDR3 bases: TGTGCCAGCAGCTTAGATAAGGGGGCAGTTAATTCACCCCTCCACTTT. This rearrangement joins TRBV7-8 to TRBJ1-6, with 7 bases fitting TRBD1. The CDR3 covers 16 residues. V was pared by 1 base and J by 6 bases, with 6 bases of the junction left unmatched. Per germline, CDR1 SGHVS and CDR2 FQNEAQ.